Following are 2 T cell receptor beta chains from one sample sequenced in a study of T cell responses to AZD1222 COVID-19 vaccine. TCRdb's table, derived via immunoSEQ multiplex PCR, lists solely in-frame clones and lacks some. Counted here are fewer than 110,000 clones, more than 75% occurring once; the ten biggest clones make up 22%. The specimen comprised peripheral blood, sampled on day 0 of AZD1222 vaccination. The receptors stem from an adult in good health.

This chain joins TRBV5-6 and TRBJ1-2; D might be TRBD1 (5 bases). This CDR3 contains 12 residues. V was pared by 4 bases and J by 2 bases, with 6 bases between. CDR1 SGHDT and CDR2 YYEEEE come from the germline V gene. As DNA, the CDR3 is TGTGCCAGCAGCAGGGACAACTATGGCTACACCTTC. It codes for CASSRDNYGYTF.

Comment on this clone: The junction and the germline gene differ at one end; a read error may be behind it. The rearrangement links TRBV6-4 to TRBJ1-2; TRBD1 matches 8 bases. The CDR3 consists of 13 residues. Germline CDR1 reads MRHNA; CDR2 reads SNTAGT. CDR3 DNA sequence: TGTGCCAGCAGTGATGGGACAGGCTCGAGTTTTTTCTTC. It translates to CASSDGTGSSFFF.